A single T cell receptor beta chain is shown here with its context. Its target is not known. Each patient's relapse followed autologous stem cell transplantation, and brentuximab vedotin exposure varied. Complete response, partial response or progressive disease were the best responses. Measured with immunoSEQ multiplex PCR; TCRdb has only the in-frame clones, and not every one. The table lists about 41,000 clones, 76% of them singletons. This specimen comes from a study of PD-1 blockade in classical Hodgkin lymphoma. V was trimmed by 2 bases and J by 2 bases, leaving 12 bases between them. This CDR3 spans 15 amino acids. Germline V gene sequence: CDR1 SGHTA, CDR2 FQGTGA. Study-level results: Patients who initiated nivolumab within 1 year of ASCT were excluded.

This sequence originates from a human donor with classical Hodgkin lymphoma. The chain recombines TRBV7-3 with TRBJ1-2; a weak D match, TRBD1 (6 bases). The source was peripheral blood mononuclear cells (PBMCs), collected at baseline. The CDR3 spells CASSLATGQNYGYTF. The CDR3 region has the DNA TGTGCCAGCAGCTTAGCCACAGGGCAGAACTATGGCTACACCTTC.